This TCR beta chain was observed in a study of cytomegalovirus exposure and HLA in healthy donors. Across the whole study: Earlier, 200 million or so T cells were analyzed, and some 120 million unique TCR beta sequences were found among them.

General study findings and limits: CMV serostatus was the sole immune exposure information available. Evidence from a later analysis indicated that most CMV-associated TCR beta chains looked HLA-restricted. Later genetic work tied a missense DCLRE1C variant to beta-chain V and J trimming.

Germline-derived CDR1 and CDR2 are MNHEY and SVGAGI. The V gene lost 6 bases and the J gene lost 10 bases, with 16 bases spanning the gap. CDR3 length: 13 amino acids. The PCR made use of 60 Vbeta and 13 Jbeta primers. TCRdb's copy holds only in-frame clones and misses some; the assay was immunoSEQ multiplex PCR. Of around 150,000 clones in the sample, around 81% were seen once. This clone was detected a few times. What it binds is not known. The sample was PBMCs. The clonotype was recovered from a man in his fifties or sixties in good health and CMV-seronegative. V is TRBV6-5 and J is TRBJ2-1; D unresolved. The DNA of the CDR3 is TGTGCCAGCAGCAATCTGATAGCTTTCGAGCAGTTCTTC. Protein: CASSNLIAFEQFF.